The 3 T cell receptor beta chains listed next were all sequenced from one sample in a study of T cell changes during pregnancy in multiple sclerosis. Profiling relied on immunoSEQ multiplex PCR, and the TCRdb table lists in-frame clones only, not all of them. The table has more than 90,000 clones, approximately 90% seen once; the top ten hold less than 2%. This specimen consisted of peripheral blood, obtained in the third trimester of pregnancy. The receptors derive from a female donor with multiple sclerosis, enrolled in a pregnancy study.

The chain employs TRBV18 and TRBJ1-2; D not resolved. Per germline, CDR1 KGHSH and CDR2 LQKENI. Trimming took off 6 bases at V and 8 bases at J, with 19 bases between the two ends. The CDR3 length is 14 residues. CDR3 coding DNA: TGTGCCAGCTCCTCACAGCCGAGTGCACGGGGCTACACCTTC. Its protein product is CASSSQPSARGYTF.

The chain employs TRBV9 and TRBJ2-5, with a weak D call TRBD1 (6 bases). V shed 0 bases and J shed 5 bases, with 11 bases lying between them. The germline gives CDR1 SGDLS, CDR2 YYNGEE. The CDR3 contains 14 residues. CDR3 in amino acids: CASSVGGGGETQYF. CDR3 in DNA: TGTGCCAGCAGCGTAGGTGGGGGCGGTGAGACCCAGTACTTC.

The chain couples TRBV7-9 to TRBJ2-2, with TRBD1 matching over 10 bases. There are 18 residues in the CDR3. Trimming cost V 5 bases and J 6 bases; bases outside gene matches: 15. The V gene's germline CDR1 is SEHNR and CDR2 FQNEAQ (reference sequence). The DNA for the CDR3 is TGTGCCAGCAGCCCCCCGCTTTCGACAGGGGGCAATTCCGGGGAGCTGTTTTTT. Translated: CASSPPLSTGGNSGELFF.